These T cell receptor beta chains were read from a single sample in a study of T cell responses to AZD1222 COVID-19 vaccine. Produced via immunoSEQ multiplex PCR; TCRdb's table is partial and in-frame only. The sample lists about 150,000 clones; 75% to 90% were seen once. This specimen was peripheral blood, taken on day 0 of AZD1222 vaccination. These receptor sequences come from an adult in good health. Both conserved end residues are part of each CDR3. Each record gives: J gene, D gene, V gene, clone size, CDR3 DNA, CDR3 protein. A D gene is named only where the DNA matches it firmly. The size field is filled for only some rows; it gives once, few, many or a size class.

>TRBJ2-1|TRBD2|TRBV18|-
TGTGCCAGCTCATGGACTAGCGGAGGGGGCTCCTACAATGAGCAGTTCTTC
CASSWTSGGGSYNEQFF
>TRBJ1-5|-|TRBV3-1/TRBV3-2|-
TGTGCCAGCAGCCAGGGACGGAACAATCAGCCCCAGCATTTT
CASSQGRNNQPQHF
>TRBJ2-2|-|TRBV2|-
TGTGCCAGCAGCCTACTAGAACCCGGGGAGCTGTTTTTT
CASSLLEPGELFF
>TRBJ1-1|-|TRBV11-2|-
TGTGCCAGCAGCTTAGTACGGAGGGAAACTGAAGCTTTCTTT
CASSLVRRETEAFF
>TRBJ1-1|-|TRBV7-2|-
TGTGCCAGCAGCTTAGCTGGGGGTACTTGGAACACTGAAGCTTTCTTT
CASSLAGGTWNTEAFF
>TRBJ1-4|TRBD1|TRBV5-1|-
TGCGCCAGCAGCCTGACAGGGCCAGAAAAACTGTTTTTT
CASSLTGPEKLFF
>TRBJ1-6|-|TRBV19|-
TGTGCCAGTAGCCCAGGGGAAGGTAATTCACCCCTCCACTTT
CASSPGEGNSPLHF
>TRBJ2-3|-|TRBV7-2|-
TGTGCCAGCAGCCCCGGCGCCTTTGGCACAGATACGCAGTATTTT
CASSPGAFGTDTQYF
>TRBJ1-5|-|TRBV4-1|-
TGCGCCAGCAGCCAAGAGGGCAGCCAATATAGCAATCAGCCCCAGCATTTT
CASSQEGSQYSNQPQHF
>TRBJ1-2|-|TRBV28|-
TGTGCCAGCAATGCGTACTATGGCTACACCTTC
CASNAYYGYTF
>TRBJ1-4|TRBD1|TRBV7-8|-
TGTGCCAGCAGCCCCAGGGGGGCCGGTCTAAATGAAAAACTGTTTTTT
CASSPRGAGLNEKLFF
>TRBJ1-2|TRBD1|TRBV29-1|-
TGCAGCGTCGCGCACCGGACAGGGGGTGGCTACACCTTC
CSVAHRTGGGYTF
>TRBJ2-7|TRBD2|TRBV18|-
TGTGCCAGCTCACCACTCCCGACTAGCGGAAGCTCCTACGAGCAGTACTTC
CASSPLPTSGSSYEQYF
>TRBJ1-4|-|TRBV7-9|-
TGTGCCAGCCAAGGGGTGAGGAATGAAAAACTGTTTTTT
CASQGVRNEKLFF
>TRBJ2-2|TRBD2|TRBV13|-
TGTGCCAGCAAGGCCGGGAGGGCCTTGGCCGGGGAGCTGTTTTTT
CASKAGRALAGELFF
>TRBJ2-7|-|TRBV28|-
TGTGCCAGCAGTTACCCCGGGGGTACCAACGAGCAGTACTTC
CASSYPGGTNEQYF
>TRBJ1-1|-|TRBV12-5|once
TGTGCTAGTGGTACGGACTTTGACACTGAAGCTTTCTTT
CASGTDFDTEAFF
>TRBJ1-2|-|TRBV29-1|few
TGCAGCGTTGAAGGATGGGGAGGGGGCTACACCTTC
CSVEGWGGGYTF
>TRBJ2-1|TRBD2|TRBV28|-
TGTGCCAGCAGTTTACGACTAGCGGCCTACAATGAGCAGTTCTTC
CASSLRLAAYNEQFF
>TRBJ1-2|-|TRBV28|-
TGTGCCAGCAGTTTCGTCTTGGCAGCTTATGGCTACACCTTC
CASSFVLAAYGYTF
>TRBJ1-6|-|TRBV28|-
TGTGCCAGCAGTCCCCCTGGGGCAGGGGTAAATTCACCCCTCCACTTT
CASSPPGAGVNSPLHF
>TRBJ1-2|TRBD1|TRBV7-9|-
TGTGCCAGCAGCCTAGGACAGGGGACCTATGGCTACACCTTC
CASSLGQGTYGYTF
>TRBJ1-6|-|TRBV10-3|-
TGTGCCATCAGTGAGTCGTCGGCAGGAGTCAACTTCTCACCCCTCCACTTT
CAISESSAGVNFSPLHF
>TRBJ1-5|-|TRBV20-1|few
TGCAGTGCTAGGGCCCTAATGACCCAGCATTTT
CSARALMTQHF
>TRBJ2-1|TRBD1|TRBV7-7|-
TGTGCCAGCAGCTTGGACAGGGAGGATGAGCAGTTCTTC
CASSLDREDEQFF
>TRBJ2-3|-|TRBV4-2|-
TGTGCCAGCAGCCAAGATAAGCTATTCTGGGCAGCGGATACGCAGTATTTT
CASSQDKLFWAADTQYF
>TRBJ2-3|-|TRBV30|-
TGTGCCTGGTCCCGGGGGCAGGGAGCAGATACGCAGTATTTT
CAWSRGQGADTQYF
>TRBJ2-3|TRBD2|TRBV5-1|-
TGCGCCAGCAGCTTGGCTCTAGCGGGAACTACAGATACGCAGTATTTT
CASSLALAGTTDTQYF
>TRBJ1-5|-|TRBV20-1|once
TGCAGTGCTAGTGGCGGGAATCAGCCCCAGCATTTT
CSASGGNQPQHF
>TRBJ2-5|-|TRBV21-1|few
TGTGCCAGCAGCAAGGACTCTGGCGGGAGGGCCTTGTACGAGACCCAGTACTTC
CASSKDSGGRALYETQYF
>TRBJ1-6|TRBD1|TRBV2|-
TGTGCCAGCACCGGACAGGCGGGCGTGAATTCACCCCTCCACTTT
CASTGQAGVNSPLHF
>TRBJ2-3|-|TRBV2|-
TGTGCCAGCAGTCCGGGGACGGTTAGCACAGATACGCAGTATTTT
CASSPGTVSTDTQYF
>TRBJ2-2|TRBD2|TRBV7-9|few
TGTGCCAGCAGCCTCACTAGCGGGAGGAACACCGGGGAGCTGTTTTTT
CASSLTSGRNTGELFF
>TRBJ1-1|-|TRBV28|-
TGTGCCAGCAGTTCTCCCTGGTGGGGGCAAGCTTTCTTT
CASSSPWWGQAFF
>TRBJ2-4|TRBD2|TRBV19|-
TGTGCCAGTAGTATAGGGGGGACTAGCGGGAACATTCAGTACTTC
CASSIGGTSGNIQYF
>TRBJ2-1|TRBD1|TRBV9|-
TGTGCCAGCAGCCCTGGACAGGTTTCCTACAATGAGCAGTTCTTC
CASSPGQVSYNEQFF
>TRBJ2-5|-|TRBV5-6|once
TGTGCCAGCAGCCCGGAGGGCATCCAAGAGACCCAGTACTTC
CASSPEGIQETQYF
>TRBJ2-7|TRBD2|TRBV6-5|-
TGTGCCAGCAGTCCGGGACTAAACTCCTACGAGCAGTACTTC
CASSPGLNSYEQYF
>TRBJ1-1|-|TRBV4-2|-
TGTGCCAGCAGCTTGGGGACACTGGAACTGAACACTGAAGCTTTCTTT
CASSLGTLELNTEAFF
>TRBJ2-7|TRBD2|TRBV28|-
TGTGCCAGCAGTCCCCTTACTAGCGTTAGCTCCTACGAGCAGTACTTC
CASSPLTSVSSYEQYF
>TRBJ2-7|-|TRBV7-9|-
TGTGCCAGCAGCCCCCAGGAGGGAAAGCAGTACTTC
CASSPQEGKQYF
>TRBJ2-7|TRBD1|TRBV6-5|-
TGTGCCAGCAGTAGGGACAGGGGGCAGGACGAGCAGTACTTC
CASSRDRGQDEQYF
>TRBJ1-1|TRBD1|TRBV29-1|-
TGCAGCGTTTTTAATAGGGGACAGTCGGTCACTGAAGCTTTCTTT
CSVFNRGQSVTEAFF
>TRBJ2-7|-|TRBV5-5|once
TGTGCCAGCAGCTTGGGGTGGGGCCCCTCCTACGAGCAGTACTTC
CASSLGWGPSYEQYF
>TRBJ1-4|TRBD1|TRBV10-3|-
TGTGCCATCAGAGGGACAGGGGATGAAAAACTGTTTTTT
CAIRGTGDEKLFF
>TRBJ2-7|-|TRBV6-5|once
TGTGCCAGCAGTTACTCAACAGGGACAATTCACTACGAGCAGTACTTC
CASSYSTGTIHYEQYF
>TRBJ2-4|TRBD1|TRBV29-1|-
TGCAGCGTTAAATTCAGGGGGCTCGCATCAAAGACCAAAAACATTCAGTACTTC
CSVKFRGLASKTKNIQYF
>TRBJ2-7|-|TRBV10-3|-
TGTGCCATCAGTGACTTTTCCTACGAGCAGTACTTC
CAISDFSYEQYF
>TRBJ1-2|-|TRBV5-1|-
TGCGCCAGCAGCCTTGTTCATGGGAGTAACTATGGCTACACCTTC
CASSLVHGSNYGYTF
>TRBJ2-7|-|TRBV27|-
TGTGCCAGCAGTTTAGGGTCCAGCGAGAACTCCTACGAGCAGTACTTC
CASSLGSSENSYEQYF
>TRBJ2-5|-|TRBV19|-
TGTGCCAGTAGTATGGGGGCTCCGTACCAAGAGACCCAGTACTTC
CASSMGAPYQETQYF
>TRBJ2-7|TRBD2|TRBV5-1|-
TGCGCCAGCAGCGGGACTAGCGGTATTAACTCCTACGAGCAGTACTTC
CASSGTSGINSYEQYF
>TRBJ2-7|-|TRBV18|-
TGTGCCAGCTCACCACCGGAGATGATCGGACCCCCAACCTCCTACGAGCAGTACTTC
CASSPPEMIGPPTSYEQYF
>TRBJ1-5|-|TRBV7-4|-
TGTGCCAGCAGCTTGGTGACAATAAGCAATCAGCCCCAGCATTTT
CASSLVTISNQPQHF
>TRBJ2-3|TRBD2|TRBV9|once
TGTGCCAGCAGCGCCGGGACTAGCGGGTACACAGATACGCAGTATTTT
CASSAGTSGYTDTQYF
>TRBJ2-1|TRBD2|TRBV7-9|-
TGTGCCAGCAGCTTACGGACTAGCGGGAGTCGTGAGCAGTTCTTC
CASSLRTSGSREQFF
>TRBJ2-7|-|TRBV18|-
TGTGCCAGCTCACCATCAGCAGGCCCAGACGAGCAGTACTTC
CASSPSAGPDEQYF
>TRBJ1-3|TRBD1|TRBV6-5|-
TGTGCCAGCAGTTCAGACAGGGTCCGCGGAAACACCATATATTTT
CASSSDRVRGNTIYF
>TRBJ1-2|TRBD1|TRBV2|-
TGTGCCAGCAGTGTTCTAGGGACAGGGGGCGACTACACCTTC
CASSVLGTGGDYTF